The 5 T cell receptor delta chains reported below all come from one sample, sequenced in a study of Vδ1+ human thymocytes. General study results and limits: In the thymus, TRG and TRD repertoires looked highly polyclonal with Gaussian CDR3 lengths.

Extracted RNA was reverse transcribed into cDNA. The CDR3 regions were amplified by multiplex PCR from V-gene primers to a constant-region primer. TCRdb re-called clones from the multiplex PCR reads using CATT. The sample shows tens of thousands of delta-chain clones, approximately 32% of them seen only once. Their specific antigens are unknown. The sequenced sample consisted of Vdelta1+ gamma-delta thymocytes from the thymus. Subset specified: FACS-sorted CD3+ TCRalphabeta- TCRVdelta1+ TCRVdelta2- thymocytes. These receptors came from a boy in the first two years of life who had congenital heart surgery.

Details on this clone: Within the sample, other DNA sequences also encode this same CDR3. The chain combines TRDV2 with TRDJ3; perhaps TRDD3 as D (6 bases). Germline V gene data show CDR1 as GEAIGNYY and CDR2 as EKD. Trimming took 0 bases from V and 2 from J, leaving 19 bases between them. This CDR3 comprises 20 residues. This chain's CDR3 is CACDTGVLGDPPWDTRQMFF. In DNA, the CDR3 is TGTGCCTGTGACACCGGAGTACTGGGAGATCCGCCCTGGGACACCCGACAGATGTTTTTC.

This clone was counted many times. The V gene is TRDV1, the J gene TRDJ1, with 12 bases fitting TRDD3. Germline V gene data show CDR1 as TSWWSYY and CDR2 as QGS. The CDR3 has 19 residues. J gave up 3 bases and V 6 bases, and 17 bases lay outside the gene matches. The CDR3 sequence is CALGIKTGGYPASADKLIF. The CDR3 DNA is TGTGCTCTTGGAATAAAAACTGGGGGATACCCGGCGTCGGCCGATAAACTCATCTTT.

This clone was observed a few times. The J gene is TRDJ1, the V gene TRDV1; D may match TRDD2 or TRDD3 (7 bases each). The length of the CDR3 is 23 residues. From germline, CDR1 is TSWWSYY and CDR2 QGS. Trimming removed 1 base from V and 0 bases from J, with 33 bases in between. The CDR3: CALGERRPLPRRLGVKYTDKLIF. The CDR3 DNA sequence: TGTGCTCTTGGGGAACGGCGGCCCCTTCCTCGTAGGCTGGGGGTCAAGTACACCGATAAACTCATCTTT.

With respect to this clone: The sample has other DNA sequences that encode this CDR3 too. The rearrangement uses TRDV1 and TRDJ1; 13 nucleotides line up with TRDD3. With V trimmed by 5 bases and J by 3 bases, 24 bases remained unmatched. CDR1 and CDR2 (germline): TSWWSYY, QGS. The CDR3 has 22 residues. The CDR3 spells CALGSSGSCTGGYETLADKLIF. CDR3 nucleotide sequence: TGTGCTCTTGGGTCTAGTGGTAGCTGTACTGGGGGATACGAGACGTTGGCCGATAAACTCATCTTT.

Within the sample, this clone is medium-sized (0.01 to 0.1%). The chain combines TRDV2 with TRDJ1; 11 nucleotides match TRDD3. V lost 9 bases, J lost 6 bases, and 17 bases stayed unmatched. This CDR3 has 16 amino acids. In germline, CDR1 is GEAIGNYY, CDR2 EKD. The CDR3 loop reads CAPCPSDWGIINKLIF. The CDR3 DNA reads TGTGCCCCGTGCCCCTCGGACTGGGGGATAATCAATAAACTCATCTTT.